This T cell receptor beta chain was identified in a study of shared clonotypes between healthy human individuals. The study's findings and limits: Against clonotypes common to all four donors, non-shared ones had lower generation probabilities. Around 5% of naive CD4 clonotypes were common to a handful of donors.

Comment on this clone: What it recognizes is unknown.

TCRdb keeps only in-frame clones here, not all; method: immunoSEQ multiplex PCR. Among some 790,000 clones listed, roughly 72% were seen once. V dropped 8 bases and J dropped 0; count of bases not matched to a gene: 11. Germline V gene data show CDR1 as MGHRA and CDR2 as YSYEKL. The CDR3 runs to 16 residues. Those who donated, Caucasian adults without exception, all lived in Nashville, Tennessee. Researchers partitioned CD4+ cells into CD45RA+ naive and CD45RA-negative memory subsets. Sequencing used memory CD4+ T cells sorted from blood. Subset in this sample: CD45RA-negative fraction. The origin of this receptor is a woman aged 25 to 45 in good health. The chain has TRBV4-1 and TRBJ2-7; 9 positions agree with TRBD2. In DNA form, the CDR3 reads TGCGCCAGCGCGAGGAGCGCTAGCGGGACCTCCTACGAGCAGTACTTC. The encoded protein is CASARSASGTSYEQYF.